The T cell receptor (beta chain) under discussion was sequenced for a study of OX40 agonist ivuxolimab in advanced cancers. Study-level information: Participants averaged 60 years of age (range roughly 23 to 90) and were 82.7% male. Three patients showed partial responses: one hepatocellular carcinoma and two cutaneous melanoma cases.

Produced via immunoSEQ multiplex PCR; TCRdb's table is partial and in-frame only. Of around 68,000 clones detected, approximately 89% appear once; the ten largest clones hold approximately 1.1%. The CDR3 has 14 amino acids. CDR1 is SGHTS, CDR2 YDEGEE, per germline. V dropped 3 bases and J dropped 8 bases, with 14 bases sitting between them. Study findings and constraints: Part of the nonresponder group also had normalized T-cell clonal expansion that was low.

On this clone: The antigen is undetermined.

This receptor was obtained from an adult with an advanced solid tumor such as melanoma, head and neck, liver or kidney cancer. This specimen was CD4+ or CD8+ T cells sorted from blood, taken in a trial of the OX40 agonist ivuxolimab. This chain connects TRBV5-8 to TRBJ1-4; maybe TRBD1 (6 bases). The CDR3 nucleotides are TGTGCCAGCAGCTATGAGACAGGAAGGGAAAAACTGTTTTTT. This codes for CASSYETGREKLFF.